This TCR beta chain was recorded in a study of cytomegalovirus exposure and HLA in healthy donors. Overall study context: Earlier results showed approximately 110 million unique TCR beta sequences derived from approximately 180 million T cells. Most genotyped donors, around 86% of 398, had Caucasian-associated genetic ancestry. The study's findings and limits: Later genetic work tied a missense DCLRE1C variant to beta-chain V and J trimming. TCR beta chains associated with HLA were, in a later analysis, more clonally expanded than equally common others.

The PCR ran on 60 Vbeta and 13 Jbeta primers. Sequenced by immunoSEQ multiplex PCR; TCRdb stores in-frame clones only, minus some. The sample yields about 200,000 clones, over 60% seen once. Worth noting for this clone: The antigen is undetermined.

Germline V gives CDR1 MDHEN, CDR2 SYDVKM. The CDR3 runs 15 residues. J gave up 3 bases and V 10 bases, and 14 bases lay outside the gene matches. The chain carries TRBV28 and TRBJ1-2; 7 positions match TRBD1. The sample taken for sequencing was PBMCs. The sequence derives from a man younger than 35 in good health and CMV-seronegative. The CDR3 nucleotides read TGTGCCACCGCCGGGACAGCGTTCTCAGACTATGGCTACACCTTC. Protein sequence: CATAGTAFSDYGYTF.